The next 27 T cell receptor beta chains were all read from a single sample in a study of blood T cell repertoires in COVID-19. Libraries were prepared by immunoSEQ multiplex PCR; TCRdb keeps only in-frame clonotypes and omits some of them. The data hold 20,000 to 25,000 clones, with approximately 83% observed a single time. The sample consisted of peripheral blood. These receptor sequences come from a man between 70 and 80 years old with acute or convalescent COVID-19.

The chain employs TRBV5-1 and TRBJ2-1; 11 bases line up with TRBD2. Germline V gives CDR1 SGHRS, CDR2 YFSETQ. V trimming: 4 bases; J trimming: 0 bases; junction bases outside the gene matches: 3. This CDR3 is 16 amino acids long. The CDR3 loop reads CASSPGTSGSYNEQFF. CDR3 in DNA: TGCGCCAGCAGCCCCGGGACTAGCGGCTCCTACAATGAGCAGTTCTTC.

The V gene is TRBV4-1, the J gene TRBJ2-7; 10 bases are a match to TRBD2. V trimming: 1 base; J trimming: 7 bases; junction bases outside the gene matches: 7. This CDR3 is built from 15 residues. Germline loops: CDR1 MGHRA, CDR2 YSYEKL. The CDR3 DNA reads TGCGCCAGCAGCCAAGCTCCAGCGGGAGGGGAAGAGCAGTACTTC. Protein sequence: CASSQAPAGGEEQYF.

V usage is TRBV28 and J usage is TRBJ2-5; no firm D call. This CDR3 spans 12 amino acids. CDR1 is MDHEN and CDR2 is SYDVKM in the germline V gene. Trimming cost V 4 bases and J 2 bases, with 5 bases left between them. The chain's CDR3 is CASSSLQETQYF. The CDR3, as DNA: TGTGCCAGCAGTTCCCTTCAAGAGACCCAGTACTTC.

As DNA, the CDR3 is TGCAGCGCTGGGGATGGGAGTCAGTACGAGCAGTACTTC. Translating it yields CSAGDGSQYEQYF. The genes are TRBV29-1 and TRBJ2-7, with TRBD2 as a possible D gene (5 bases). Per germline, CDR1 SQVTM and CDR2 ANQGSEA. The CDR3 is 13 amino acids. With 7 bases removed from V and 4 bases from J, the gap between germline ends came to 17 bases.

The chain links TRBV3-1 (or the pseudogene TRBV3-2) to TRBJ1-3; 8 positions agree with TRBD1. Germline CDR1 reads LGHDT; CDR2 reads YNNKEL (reference sequence). There are 15 residues in the CDR3. Unmatched junction bases numbered 7, after V lost 1 base and J lost 8 bases. CDR3 nucleotide sequence: TGTGCCAGCAGCCAAGGCGACAGGGGCTGGGACACCATATATTTT. It specifies CASSQGDRGWDTIYF.

Here the CDR3 DNA reads TGTGCCAGCAGCCTTTCCCCTCAGCGGGGGGACCAAGAGACCCAGTACTTC. Amino acid sequence: CASSLSPQRGDQETQYF. The chain uses TRBV3-1 (or the pseudogene TRBV3-2) and TRBJ2-5; 9 bases are shared with TRBD2. The CDR3 consists of 17 residues. The germline V gene has CDR1 LGHDT and CDR2 YNNKEL (reference sequence). The ends lost 4 bases at V and 0 bases at J; junction bases unmatched: 9.

The chain uses TRBV29-1 and TRBJ2-2; possibly TRBD2 for D (7 bases). Germline V CDR1 and CDR2: SQVTM, ANQGSEA. Trimming took off 6 bases at V and 6 bases at J, with 17 bases between the two ends. The CDR3 loop spans 14 amino acids. This CDR3 is CSVQPRGGSGELFF. The CDR3 DNA follows: TGCAGCGTCCAGCCGAGGGGGGGGTCCGGGGAGCTGTTTTTT.

This clone has a handful of counts. The rearrangement links TRBV11-2 to TRBJ1-2; D gene unclear. Trimming shortened V by 5 bases and J by 8 bases, and 15 bases separated the two germline ends. The CDR3 has 13 amino acids. CDR1 SGHAT and CDR2 FQNNGV come from the germline V gene. The CDR3 is CASSLGAEFGYTF. CDR3 DNA: TGTGCCAGCAGCCTGGGAGCCGAATTCGGCTACACCTTC.

The gene calls are TRBV6-2 or TRBV6-3 and TRBJ2-7; D ambiguous. Germline CDR1 reads MNHEY; CDR2 reads SVGEGT. This CDR3 is built from 14 residues. Trimming left V 5 bases short and J 0 bases short, with 11 bases between. CDR3 in amino acids: CASSTTATSYEQYF. CDR3 DNA sequence: TGTGCCAGCAGTACTACGGCTACCTCCTACGAGCAGTACTTC.

In this sample, this clone turned up a few times. The rearrangement uses TRBV20-1 and TRBJ1-4; D ambiguous. V lost 4 bases, J lost 6 bases, and 6 bases lay in between. Per the germline V gene, CDR1 is DFQATT and CDR2 is SNEGSKA (reference sequence). The CDR3 length is 11 residues. The CDR3 spells CSAIGYEKLFF. CDR3 bases: TGCAGTGCTATCGGGTATGAAAAACTGTTTTTT.

The CDR3 DNA sequence: TGTGCCTGGAGTAACGGGTACAATGAGCAGTTCTTC. This gives the protein CAWSNGYNEQFF. The chain employs TRBV30 and TRBJ2-1; D unresolved. The V end was cut by 2 bases, the J end by 4 bases, with 6 bases between. This CDR3 spans 12 amino acids. Germline V lookup: CDR1 GTSNPN, CDR2 SVGIG (reference sequence).

This clone was counted a few times. This chain joins TRBV2 and TRBJ1-4; TRBD1 might be the D (5 bases). The CDR3 length is 12 residues. The ends were cut back, 6 bases at V and 8 bases at J, with 10 bases in the middle. Germline CDR1 is SNHLY and CDR2 is FYNNEI. The CDR3 bases are TGTGCCAGCAGACAGGCTCCAGAAAAACTGTTTTTT. Encoded protein: CASRQAPEKLFF.

There are a few counts of this clone. J is TRBJ1-1 and V is TRBV5-4; D is perhaps TRBD1 (6 bases). V dropped 5 bases and J dropped 1 base, with 15 bases sitting between them. Germline V CDR1 and CDR2: SGHNT, YYREEE (reference sequence). CDR3 length equals 15 residues. In DNA, the CDR3 is TGTGCCAGCAGTACTAGGACAGTAGGGAACACTGAAGCTTTCTTT. Its translation: CASSTRTVGNTEAFF.

J is TRBJ2-2 and V is TRBV3-1 (or the pseudogene TRBV3-2), with 9 bases lining up with TRBD1. Germline CDR1 LGHDT, CDR2 YNNKEL (reference sequence). The CDR3 extends over 19 amino acids. V was clipped by 4 bases and J by 6 bases; unmatched bases: 18. Written as DNA, the CDR3 is TGTGCCAGCAGCCCCCAAGGGACAGGGACTCCCTATCCACCCGGGGAGCTGTTTTTT. Translated: CASSPQGTGTPYPPGELFF.

By frequency in the sample, this clone is medium-sized. The V call is TRBV4-2, the J call TRBJ1-3, with 7 positions matching TRBD1. The ends lost 5 bases at V and 0 bases at J; junction bases unmatched: 7. The CDR3 extends over 16 amino acids. Looked up from germline, CDR1 is LGHNA and CDR2 is YNFKEQ. The DNA of the CDR3 is TGTGCCAGCAGCGCCGGACAGGCGATCTCTGGAAACACCATATATTTT. Its translation is CASSAGQAISGNTIYF.

This chain joins TRBV30 and TRBJ1-1, with D possibly being TRBD1 (5 bases). CDR1 GTSNPN and CDR2 SVGIG come from the germline V gene (reference sequence). The V and J ends lost 4 bases and 8 bases respectively, with 14 bases between them. CDR3 length: 12 residues. CDR3 region: CAWTPRRVEAFF. The CDR3 DNA sequence: TGTGCCTGGACCCCGCGCAGGGTGGAAGCTTTCTTT.

This chain links TRBV5-4 with TRBJ2-3; TRBD2 agrees at 8 bases. J gave up 2 bases and V 4 bases, and 6 bases lay outside the gene matches. The CDR3 spans 15 residues. The germline V gene encodes CDR1 SGHNT and CDR2 YYREEE (reference sequence). The CDR3 nucleotides read TGTGCCAGCAGCCTTGGAGCGGGGGTCACAGATACGCAGTATTTT. Translated: CASSLGAGVTDTQYF.

The V and J genes are TRBV3-1 (or the pseudogene TRBV3-2) and TRBJ2-5; 9 bases are shared with TRBD2. The CDR3 spans 16 residues. J was trimmed by 4 bases and V by 6 bases; bases with no gene match: 12. Per the germline V gene, CDR1 is LGHDT and CDR2 is YNNKEL (reference sequence). For the CDR3, the DNA is TGTGCCAGCAGACCCTTTGGCGGGGGGGCTCCAGAGACCCAGTACTTC. The encoded protein is CASRPFGGGAPETQYF.

The chain is built from TRBV7-9 and TRBJ1-1, with no clear D. This CDR3 comprises 11 residues. V was pared by 5 bases and J by 5 bases, with 6 bases between. Per germline, CDR1 SEHNR and CDR2 FQNEAQ (reference sequence). The CDR3 DNA sequence: TGTGCCAGCAGCCCGGGGACTGAAGCTTTCTTT. This codes for CASSPGTEAFF. The full variable domain, in which reference TRBV7-9 and TRBJ1-1 provide the parts outside the CDR3, is DTGVSQNPRHKITKRGQNVTFRCDPISEHNRLYWYRQTLGQGPEFLTYFQNEAQLEKSRLLSDRFSAERPKGSFSTLEIQRTEQGDSAMYLCASSPGTEAFFGQGTRLTVV.

The chain recombines TRBV2 with TRBJ2-1; unclear D gene. V shed 1 base and J shed 0 bases, with 4 bases lying between them. The germline V gene encodes CDR1 SNHLY and CDR2 FYNNEI. This CDR3 contains 14 residues. The CDR3 reads CASSEGSSYNEQFF. CDR3 nucleotides: TGTGCCAGCAGTGAAGGGAGCTCCTACAATGAGCAGTTCTTC.

The rearrangement uses TRBV7-2 and TRBJ2-1, with TRBD2 identical over 8 bases. Germline assignment: CDR1 SGHTA and CDR2 FQGNSA. The CDR3 runs 15 residues. The V segment lost 1 base and the J segment 9 bases; nucleotides outside the gene matches: 8. CDR3 bases: TGTGCCAGCAGCTTAGTAGCGGGGTGGTGGAGTGAGCAGTTCTTC. It translates to CASSLVAGWWSEQFF.

V and J are TRBV9 and TRBJ1-1, with D unresolved. Per germline, CDR1 SGDLS and CDR2 YYNGEE. This CDR3 comprises 13 residues. The V and J ends lost 4 bases and 1 base respectively, with 8 bases between them. The CDR3 DNA is TGTGCCAGCAGCCTGTCTCCGAACACTGAAGCTTTCTTT. This codes for CASSLSPNTEAFF.

The chain is built from TRBV11-2 and TRBJ2-3, with 10 bases lining up with TRBD2. Looked up from germline, CDR1 is SGHAT and CDR2 is FQNNGV. This CDR3 contains 18 residues. Losses at the gene ends were 4 bases for V and 5 bases for J; bases not matched to a gene: 15. CDR3 loop: CASSSPLLSGRARDTQYF. CDR3 DNA sequence: TGTGCCAGCAGCTCCCCCCTCCTGAGCGGGAGGGCGAGAGATACGCAGTATTTT. Looking up the rest from reference TRBV11-2 and TRBJ2-3 gives the full variable domain: EAGVAQSPRYKIIEKRQSVAFWCNPISGHATLYWYQQILGQGPKLLIQFQNNGVVDDSQLPKDRFSAERLKGVDSTLKIQPAKLEDSAVYLCASSSPLLSGRARDTQYFGPGTRLTVL.

V gene TRBV7-2 combines with J gene TRBJ1-4, with D perhaps TRBD1 (6 bases). The germline V gene encodes CDR1 SGHTA and CDR2 FQGNSA. The CDR3 spans 15 residues. V lost 0 bases and J lost 6, with 11 bases in between. CDR3 loop: CASSLAGGVDEKLFF. CDR3 DNA: TGTGCCAGCAGCTTAGCAGGGGGGGTAGATGAAAAACTGTTTTTT. Variable domain in full (rest from reference TRBV7-2 and TRBJ1-4): GAGVSQSPSNKVTEKGKDVELRCDPISGHTALYWYRQSLGQGLEFLIYFQGNSAPDKSGLPSDRFSAERTGGSVSTLTIQRTQQEDSAVYLCASSLAGGVDEKLFFGSGTQLSVL.

The chain couples TRBV30 to TRBJ2-1; 13 nucleotides align to TRBD2. The CDR3 consists of 13 residues. V was clipped by 8 bases and J by 7 bases; unmatched bases: 5. The germline gives CDR1 GTSNPN, CDR2 SVGIG (reference sequence). CDR3 DNA: TGTGCCGGGGGGACTAGCGGGGTGAATGAGCAGTTCTTC. Its translation is CAGGTSGVNEQFF.

V is TRBV7-9 and J is TRBJ2-1, with 7 bases identical to TRBD1. Germline-derived CDR1 and CDR2 are SEHNR and FQNEAQ (reference sequence). The length of the CDR3 is 15 residues. Trimming took 5 bases from V and 5 from J; bases not matched to a gene: 9. The DNA for the CDR3 is TGTGCCAGCAGCAGCCGACAGGGTTTCCACAATGAGCAGTTCTTC. Its translation is CASSSRQGFHNEQFF.

This clone has a single count. The chain has TRBV20-1 and TRBJ1-1; no firm D call. CDR3 length equals 11 residues. V shed 5 bases and J shed 2 bases, with 6 bases lying between them. The germline V gene has CDR1 DFQATT and CDR2 SNEGSKA (reference sequence). CDR3 DNA: TGCAGTGCTCCGTTAAACACTGAAGCTTTCTTT. Its protein is CSAPLNTEAFF.